The T cell receptor (beta chain) under discussion was sequenced for a study of identifying expanded T cells in peripheral blood. Note on this clone: Antigen: not known.

Broader study findings: Roughly 1.2 clones differed between technical replicates, versus around 15 and 18 over time. Variance in clone template counts between approximately 2-week samples significantly increased with total template count across all healthy donors.

Healthy donors had no documented immune events, such as infections, while sampled. Profiled with immunoSEQ multiplex PCR; TCRdb holds only in-frame clones, not every one. The table includes approximately 100,000 clones, around 90% detected once. The specimen sequenced was blood. This TCR was sampled from a person aged 18 to 70 in good health.

Written as DNA, the CDR3 is TGTGCCAGCAGGGCTAGGAGATTGGAGACCCAGTACTTC. It codes for CASRARRLETQYF. The V gene is TRBV27, the J gene TRBJ2-5, with D hard to call. Germline values: CDR1 MNHEY, CDR2 SMNVEV (reference sequence). The CDR3 has 13 amino acids. V was cut by 6 bases and J by 5 bases, with 13 bases left in between.